Presented here are 7 T cell receptor beta chains from one specimen sequenced in a study of T cells after yellow fever vaccination. TCRdb passed the 5' RACE reads through MiXCR, listing each CDR3 protein once. This repertoire shows roughly 170,000 distinct CDR3 sequences, roughly 6.4% found once; its top ten account for roughly 3%. Sequenced material: CD4+ T cells sorted from PBMCs, taken on the day of the first yellow fever vaccination. The receptors shown here come from a man aged 18 to 29 who received the YFV17D yellow fever vaccine.

This clonotype was counted only a few times. The chain recombines TRBV6-5 with TRBJ1-2; D might be TRBD1 (5 bases). V lost 6 bases and J 6 bases, leaving 17 bases between the germline ends. The CDR3 covers 14 residues. Germline V CDR1 and CDR2: MNHEY, SVGAGI. The CDR3 nucleotides are TGTGCCAGCAGAGCCAGTCTCCCAGGGCATGGCTACACCTTC. It codes for CASRASLPGHGYTF.

The chain combines TRBV5-1 with TRBJ2-6; weak D call: TRBD2 (5 bases). The germline V gene encodes CDR1 SGHRS and CDR2 YFSETQ. The CDR3 contains 16 residues. V was shortened by 0 bases and J by 2 bases, with 9 bases between the two germline ends. CDR3 in DNA: TGCGCCAGCAGCTTGGCCAACGGGGCTGGGGCCAACGTCCTGACTTTC. Its translation is CASSLANGAGANVLTF.

This clonotype was recorded many times. The V and J genes are TRBV6-5 and TRBJ2-2; no definite D call. This CDR3 has 15 amino acids. V was clipped by 2 bases and J by 2 bases, with 9 bases between them. The germline gives CDR1 MNHEY, CDR2 SVGAGI. DNA for the CDR3: TGTGCCAGCAGTTACCCAGGTTCCAACACCGGGGAGCTGTTTTTT. Translation gives CASSYPGSNTGELFF.

This clonotype was found many times. The V and J genes are TRBV20-1 and TRBJ2-1; 7 bases fit TRBD1. Losses at the gene ends were 3 bases for V and 4 bases for J; bases not matched to a gene: 9. The germline CDR1 and CDR2 sequences are DFQATT and SNEGSKA (reference sequence). This CDR3 contains 15 residues. CDR3 protein: CSARGQSHRYNEQFF. CDR3 coding DNA: TGCAGTGCTAGGGGACAGTCTCACCGATACAATGAGCAGTTCTTC.

The chain uses TRBV5-4 and TRBJ2-2; D uncertain. CDR1 and CDR2 from the germline V gene are SGHNT and YYREEE (reference sequence). The CDR3 has 15 amino acids. Trimming shortened V by 6 bases and J by 1 base, and 13 bases separated the two germline ends. The DNA for the CDR3 is TGTGCCAGCACCCGATCAGGCCTGAACACCGGGGAGCTGTTTTTT. Protein: CASTRSGLNTGELFF.

This clonotype was seen just once. This may arise from a read error, as a much more abundant clone is one base away. The chain is built from TRBV20-1 and TRBJ2-3; D is uncertain. This CDR3 comprises 11 residues. Trimming left V 7 bases short and J 6 bases short, with 11 bases between. The V gene's germline CDR1 is DFQATT and CDR2 SNEGSKA (reference sequence). CDR3 coding DNA: TGCAGTGTTACCTTAGGGGATACGCAGTATTTT. This translates into CSVTLGDTQYF.

The chain joins TRBV7-9 to TRBJ1-3; D gene ambiguous. The CDR3 has 12 amino acids. Germline CDR1 SEHNR, CDR2 FQNEAQ (reference sequence). V lost 3 bases to trimming and J lost 6 bases, with 6 bases between them. The CDR3 loop is CASSFAENTIYF. The CDR3 DNA sequence: TGTGCCAGCAGCTTCGCCGAAAACACCATATATTTT.